Following are 16 T cell receptor beta chains from one sample sequenced in a study of T cell repertoires in cytomegalovirus infection. TCRdb re-called the reads with MiXCR, one entry per CDR3 protein. In the table there are around 430,000 distinct CDR3 sequences, roughly 46% of which are singletons. The antigens these receptors bind are not known. Source: cultured PBMCs, taken from culture after CMV antigen stimulation. Receptor source: a human donor in good health (CMV status not recorded). Some clones in this sample may be carry-over from other donors' samples.

This clonotype was seen only a few times. The chain recombines TRBV28 with TRBJ2-2, with a tentative D call TRBD1 (6 bases). The CDR3 is 19 residues long. Trimming removed 3 bases from V and 2 bases from J, with 22 bases in between. CDR1 is MDHEN and CDR2 is SYDVKM in the germline V gene. The CDR3 nucleotides are TGTGCCAGCAGTTTTTTTATGGGTTTTTGGACAGCTAACACCGGGGAGCTGTTTTTT. It is translated as CASSFFMGFWTANTGELFF.

This chain connects TRBV20-1 to TRBJ2-2; 8 bases match TRBD2. The CDR3 covers 12 residues. CDR1 and CDR2 from the germline V gene are DFQATT and SNEGSKA (reference sequence). Trimming at V came to 7 bases and at J to 3 bases, leaving 1 base not matched to a gene. The CDR3, as DNA: TGCAGTGTTAGCGGGGACACCGGGGAGCTGTTTTTT. This translates into CSVSGDTGELFF.

V gene TRBV9 combines with J gene TRBJ2-1, with TRBD2 identical over 7 bases. CDR1 SGDLS and CDR2 YYNGEE come from the germline V gene. This CDR3 has 15 residues. The ends lost 3 bases at V and 4 bases at J; junction bases unmatched: 7. The CDR3 loop is CASSETSTQYNEQFF. Written as DNA, the CDR3 is TGTGCCAGCAGCGAGACTAGCACCCAATACAATGAGCAGTTCTTC.

V and J are TRBV11-2 and TRBJ2-3; tentatively, D is TRBD2 (6 bases). Looked up from germline, CDR1 is SGHAT and CDR2 is FQNNGV. The V gene lost 5 bases and the J gene lost 6 bases, with 18 bases spanning the gap. CDR3 size: 15 residues. The CDR3 DNA follows: TGTGCCAGCAGCCCTCGGGGCGGGGCGCTGGATACGCAGTATTTT. Translating gives CASSPRGGALDTQYF.

V gene TRBV5-1 combines with J gene TRBJ2-2; D not resolved. The V end was cut by 4 bases, the J end by 8 bases, with 18 bases between. CDR1 SGHRS and CDR2 YFSETQ come from the germline V gene. The CDR3 sequence is 15 residues long. The chain's CDR3 is CASSMLLNREGELFF. The CDR3 nucleotides read TGCGCCAGCAGCATGCTACTAAATCGAGAAGGGGAGCTGTTTTTT.

The chain couples TRBV7-2 to TRBJ2-1; TRBD2 agrees at 9 bases. The CDR3 totals 15 residues. Germline V gene sequence: CDR1 SGHTA, CDR2 FQGNSA. J lost 6 bases, V lost 5 bases, and 8 bases had no gene match. The CDR3 reads CASSIAGGPGNEQFF. In DNA, the CDR3 is TGTGCCAGCAGCATTGCGGGAGGGCCCGGCAATGAGCAGTTCTTC.

V usage is TRBV4-2 and J usage is TRBJ1-1, with D hard to call. The germline V and J ends were trimmed by 2 bases and 6 bases, with 16 bases remaining between them. There are 15 residues in the CDR3. CDR1 and CDR2 from the germline V gene are LGHNA and YNFKEQ. The CDR3 DNA is TGTGCCAGCAGCCAAATAGCAGAGGGTATACCTGAAGCTTTCTTT. Translation gives CASSQIAEGIPEAFF.

This clonotype was seen only a few times. This chain connects TRBV20-1 to TRBJ2-1; 9 bases are shared with TRBD2. The CDR3 has 15 amino acids. With 3 bases clipped from V and 4 bases from J, the junction kept 7 bases outside the gene matches. Germline CDR1 reads DFQATT; CDR2 reads SNEGSKA (reference sequence). This CDR3 reads CSASPASGVYNEQFF. The CDR3 region has the DNA TGCAGTGCTAGCCCGGCTAGCGGGGTATACAATGAGCAGTTCTTC.

V gene TRBV5-8 combines with J gene TRBJ1-1; tentatively, D is TRBD1 (6 bases). CDR1 and CDR2 from the germline V gene are SGHTS and YDEGEE. The ends were cut back, 8 bases at V and 3 bases at J, with 14 bases in the middle. The CDR3 consists of 13 residues. This CDR3 reads CASYQGYYTEAFF. CDR3 coding DNA: TGTGCCAGTTATCAGGGGTACTACACTGAAGCTTTCTTT.

This chain connects TRBV5-6 to TRBJ2-5, with a weak D call TRBD1 (6 bases). This CDR3 is 14 amino acids long. The V gene's germline CDR1 is SGHDT and CDR2 YYEEEE. Trimming stripped 3 bases from V and 5 bases from J, with 14 bases between. CDR3 in DNA: TGTGCCAGCAGCTCGGGACAACTAAGGGAGACCCAGTACTTC. Amino acids: CASSSGQLRETQYF.

The CDR3 DNA sequence: TGTGCCAGCAGCCTAGGGGGGCCGGGGGGGCCCTACGAGCAGTACTTC. Amino acid sequence: CASSLGGPGGPYEQYF. The chain joins TRBV7-2 to TRBJ2-7; 8 bases are shared with TRBD2. V gave up 5 bases and J gave up 2 bases; unmatched junction bases: 11. This CDR3 comprises 16 residues. CDR1 is SGHTA and CDR2 is FQGNSA in the germline V gene.

The chain employs TRBV19 and TRBJ2-4, with D perhaps assigned TRBD1 or TRBD2 (5 bases each). This CDR3 comprises 15 residues. Per the germline V gene, CDR1 is LNHDA and CDR2 is SQIVND (reference sequence). The V end lost 1 base, the J end lost 7 bases, and 14 bases lay between the germline ends. CDR3 residues: CASSIVEGLGNIQYF. In DNA form, the CDR3 reads TGTGCCAGTAGTATAGTTGAGGGGCTGGGGAACATTCAGTACTTC.

The V gene is TRBV12-3 or TRBV12-4, the J gene TRBJ2-3; D is unclear. This CDR3 region has 13 residues. V lost 2 bases, J lost 2 bases, and 5 bases lay in between. The CDR3 region has the DNA TGTGCCAGCAGTTTAATCCTCACAGATACGCAGTATTTT. It translates to CASSLILTDTQYF.

The CDR3 is CASTQRGAKNIQYF. CDR3 nucleotides: TGTGCCAGCACCCAAAGGGGAGCCAAAAACATTCAGTACTTC. The V gene is TRBV6-6, the J gene TRBJ2-4; possible D gene TRBD1, 5 bases. CDR1 MNHNY and CDR2 SVGAGI come from the germline V gene (reference sequence). Trimming shortened V by 7 bases and J by 0 bases, and 10 bases separated the two germline ends. This CDR3 comprises 14 residues.

J is TRBJ2-5 and V is TRBV12-3 or TRBV12-4; 7 bases line up with TRBD1. J was trimmed by 2 bases and V by 4 bases; bases with no gene match: 7. This CDR3 comprises 15 residues. The CDR3 region has the DNA TGTGCCAGCAGTTCCGGGACAGCTTCGCAAGAGACCCAGTACTTC. This codes for CASSSGTASQETQYF.

The V gene is TRBV5-1, the J gene TRBJ2-7, with D unresolved. Looked up from germline, CDR1 is SGHRS and CDR2 is YFSETQ. V lost 0 bases, J lost 2 bases, and 12 bases lay in between. CDR3 length: 15 amino acids. The chain's CDR3 is CASSLGVRRTYEQYF. The DNA of the CDR3 is TGCGCCAGCAGCTTGGGAGTGCGTCGGACCTACGAGCAGTACTTC.